These 2 T cell receptor beta chains were all obtained from the same sample, sequenced in a study of T cell responses to AZD1222 COVID-19 vaccine. Generated by immunoSEQ multiplex PCR, the TCRdb table keeps only in-frame clones and is missing some. This sample has about 89,000 clones; about 91% occur once, and the top ten carry about 5.5%. Sequencing used peripheral blood, obtained 28 days after the second AZD1222 dose. The receptors here all came from an adult who received the AZD1222 COVID-19 vaccine.

The chain combines TRBV7-9 with TRBJ1-1; D might be TRBD1 (6 bases). CDR1 is SEHNR, CDR2 FQNEAQ, per germline (reference sequence). Trimming removed 4 bases at V and 2 bases at J, with 14 bases between. The CDR3 consists of 15 residues. Here the CDR3 DNA reads TGTGCCAGCAGCTCCCGACAGGCCGCTAACACTGAAGCTTTCTTT. This codes for CASSSRQAANTEAFF.

J is TRBJ2-5 and V is TRBV6-5, with D uncertain. Trimming cost V 10 bases and J 5 bases, with 8 bases left between them. The CDR3 is 10 amino acids. The germline V gene has CDR1 MNHEY and CDR2 SVGAGI. CDR3 region: CATTQETQYF. CDR3 bases: TGTGCCACCACCCAGGAGACCCAGTACTTC.